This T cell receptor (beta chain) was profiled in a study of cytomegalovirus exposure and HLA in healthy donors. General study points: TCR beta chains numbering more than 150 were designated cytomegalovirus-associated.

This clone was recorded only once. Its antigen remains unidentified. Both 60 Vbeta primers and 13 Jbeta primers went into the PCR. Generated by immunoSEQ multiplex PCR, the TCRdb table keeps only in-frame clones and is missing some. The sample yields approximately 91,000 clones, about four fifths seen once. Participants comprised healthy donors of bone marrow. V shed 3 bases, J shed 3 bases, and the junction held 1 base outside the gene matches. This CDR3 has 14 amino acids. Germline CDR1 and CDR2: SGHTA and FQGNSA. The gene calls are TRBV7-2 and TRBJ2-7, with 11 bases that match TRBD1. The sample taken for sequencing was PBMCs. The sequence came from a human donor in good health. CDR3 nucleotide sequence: TGTGCCAGCAGCTTGGGACAGGGGGTCTACGAGCAGTACTTC. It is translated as CASSLGQGVYEQYF.